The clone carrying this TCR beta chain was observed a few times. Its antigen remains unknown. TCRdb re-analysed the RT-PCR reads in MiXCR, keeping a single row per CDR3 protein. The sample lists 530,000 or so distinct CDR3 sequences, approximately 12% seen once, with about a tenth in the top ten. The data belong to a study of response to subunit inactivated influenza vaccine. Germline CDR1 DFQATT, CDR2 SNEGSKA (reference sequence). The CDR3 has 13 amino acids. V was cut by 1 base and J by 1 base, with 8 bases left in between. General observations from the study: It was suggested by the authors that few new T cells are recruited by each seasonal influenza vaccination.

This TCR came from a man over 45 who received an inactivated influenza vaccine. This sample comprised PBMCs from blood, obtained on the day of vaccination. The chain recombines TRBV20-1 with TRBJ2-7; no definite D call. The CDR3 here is CSARGGQSYEQYF. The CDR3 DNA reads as TGCAGTGCTAGAGGGGGTCAGTCCTACGAGCAGTACTTC.